This TCR beta chain was captured in a study of radiotherapy plus CTLA-4 blockade in lung cancer. Study observations and caveats: TCR clones from tumors expanded in blood after radiotherapy plus ipilimumab.

About this clone itself: The antigen is not known.

Focal radiation with ipilimumab CTLA-4 blockade was given to patients with chemo-refractory metastatic non-small-cell lung cancer. TCRdb's copy holds only in-frame clones and misses some; the assay was immunoSEQ multiplex PCR. The sample consists of 40,000 to 45,000 clones, around 77% of them appearing once. This CDR3 contains 13 residues. Germline V gene data show CDR1 as MNHNS and CDR2 as SASEGT. The V and J ends lost 5 bases and 2 bases respectively, with 9 bases between them. The chain links TRBV6-1 to TRBJ2-5; D may be TRBD1 (6 bases). The sample here was peripheral blood, taken from a patient treated with radiotherapy plus ipilimumab. This TCR came from a human donor with non-small cell lung cancer whose response to radiotherapy plus ipilimumab could not be evaluated. CDR3 sequence (DNA): TGTGCCAGCAGTCGACAGGATCAAGAGACCCAGTACTTC. It yields the protein CASSRQDQETQYF.